Listed here is a single T cell receptor beta chain. What it binds is unknown. With 8 bases removed from V and 5 bases from J, the gap between germline ends came to 7 bases. Germline V CDR1 and CDR2: ENHRY, SYGVKD. This CDR3 has 11 amino acids. The sample is drawn from a study of early T cells in non-severe SARS-CoV-2 infection. TCRdb reanalysed the 5' RACE reads using MiXCR and keeps one entry per CDR3 protein. The repertoire holds 100,000 or so distinct CDR3 sequences, 16% seen once, with just over 5% in the top ten. Study-wide results and caveats: The study's VDJdb matching favored anti-spike CD8 responses and missed private and CD4 specificities.

V and J are TRBV10-3 and TRBJ2-1, with D tentatively TRBD2 (5 bases). The source material was whole blood, sampled at baseline. This TCR came from an adult who was a healthcare worker with PCR-confirmed SARS-CoV-2 infection or an uninfected control (not recorded which). The CDR3 loop reads CAIGRNNEQFF. The CDR3, as DNA: TGTGCCATCGGGAGAAACAATGAGCAGTTCTTC.